This TCR beta chain originates from a study of T cell responses to AZD1222 COVID-19 vaccine. The repertoire was sequenced with immunoSEQ multiplex PCR; TCRdb's copy has only in-frame clones and lacks some. The data contain approximately 91,000 clones, over 75% of them singletons. This CDR3 has 12 residues. The germline gives CDR1 LNHNV, CDR2 YYDKDF (reference sequence). V was clipped by 0 bases and J by 10 bases, with 7 bases between them. The chain links TRBV15 to TRBJ2-1; no definite D call. The TCR originated in an adult in good health. The sequences come from peripheral blood, collected on day 0 of AZD1222 vaccination. CDR3 sequence (DNA): TGTGCCACCAGCAGAGACCTTCGGGAGCAGTTCTTC. This encodes CATSRDLREQFF.